This TCR beta chain was recorded in a study of T cell responses to AZD1222 COVID-19 vaccine (dated by TCRdb to the early 2020s). Describing the broader study: AZD1222 recipients given second doses at about 4 weeks or at about 12 weeks were pooled, since spike-specific TCR depth and breadth were not found to differ between the two schedules. A total of approximately 250 trial participants underwent TCR sequencing, of whom roughly 210 had received two doses of AZD1222 and 26 had received two doses of the MenACWY control vaccine. Trial participants were enrolled into age subgroups of 18-55, 56-69 and 70-plus years, which contained around 150, 29 and 61 TCR-sequenced participants, respectively. The research as a whole found: No day 14 peak-response samples were available, so repertoires were characterized only after the peak T cell response. Conclusions about previously exposed vaccinees are limited because only five to seven AZD1222 recipients were SARS-CoV-2 seropositive at baseline. Vaccine-associated CD4 TCRs spanned the whole spike protein, with dominant responses in regions 160-218 and 743-854. Most participants were white British and females outnumbered males, and the authors suggested that clonal diversity may have been underestimated. Spike-specific TCR breadth and depth rose significantly after two AZD1222 doses compared with day 0 and with MenACWY recipients. In the small 56-69-year group, the increase in depth fell short of significance, most likely because of low power. Reportedly, almost half of the unique spike-specific TCRs recognized epitopes lying outside the regions that are mutated in the B.1.351 and B.1.1.7 variants.

CDR1 is given as DFQATT and CDR2 as SNEGSKA, both from the germline V gene (reference sequence). Counted from cysteine to phenylalanine, this CDR3 has 10 amino acids. Only the CDR3 part of the read is kept: 30 bases, read in frame from the first base. The junction shows trimming of 4 bases on V and 2 bases on J, plus 2 bases between the germline ends. According to the study, the label for this sample's time point signals: baseline before first vaccination. Samples from vaccinated people were obtained from the UK trials COV001 and COV002, which included a single-blind randomized controlled phase 2/3 trial of AZD1222 (ChAdOx1 nCoV-19) in healthy adults. For TCRbeta chain sequencing, PBMC samples were collected from trial participants at day 0 and at day 28 after the second dose. Regarding this clone: The antigen this receptor binds is unknown. No clone much larger than this one lies a single base away; base qualities are absent.

The CDR3 regions of human TCRbeta chains were analyzed by immunosequencing. In the authors' own workflow: TCRs in the repertoires were compared against a reference library of SARS-CoV-2-specific TCRs that had been generated with the MIRA antigen-specificity platform. Breadth meant the fraction of unique TCRs that were SARS-CoV-2-associated, whereas depth meant the fraction of total T cells that were SARS-CoV-2-associated. Using the MIRA data, every spike-specific TCR was mapped to the spike region that the TCR reacted to and assigned to either a CD4 or a CD8 class. Log10-transformed breadth and depth values were compared by one-way ANOVA with Sidak's multiple comparisons tests. TCRdb stores this immuneACCESS table with in-frame sequences only. Part of the clones is absent; in the studies checked, under half of the shortfall reflects unresolved V genes, and no reason is known for the rest. That table furnishes V, J and clone size, whereas the DNA furnished D and trimming. The sample records approximately 110,000 clones, roughly 90% of which are singletons. Of the sample, about 2.7% is held by the ten largest clones.

Recombination linked TRBV20-1 to TRBJ1-2, with the D gene uncertain. The clonotype was recovered from an adult in good health. Sample: peripheral blood, taken on day 0 of AZD1222 vaccination. In nucleotide form, the sequence is TGCAGTGCTAAGAACTATGGCTACACCTTC. Its protein product is CSAKNYGYTF.